This T cell receptor (beta chain) was observed in a study of shared T cell receptors in the human thymus. Sequencing was performed with immunoSEQ multiplex PCR; in TCRdb, only in-frame clones are kept and a portion is missing. The sample has about 710,000 clones, about 89% seen once. V lost 2 bases and J 0 bases, leaving 9 bases between the germline ends. Germline V gene sequence: CDR1 SGHDT, CDR2 YYEEEE. The CDR3 contains 15 residues. The same data also contributed to another study, on human thymus T cells. That publication notes: Having surgery to correct congenital heart defects, healthy Finnish infants acted as the donors. Thymic resections from corrective heart surgery supplied the tissue. Gene usage for V and J segments appeared biased in thymic and blood repertoires. Overlap was high between thymic repertoires from unrelated individuals, as reported in related research.

The sequence came from a boy under two years old with a congenital heart defect. The gene calls are TRBV5-6 and TRBJ1-5, with D possibly matching TRBD1 (6 bases). The source material was thymocytes. The CDR3 DNA reads as TGTGCCAGCAGCTTTGGACAGTATAGCAATCAGCCCCAGCATTTT. This sequence encodes CASSFGQYSNQPQHF.